Below, 2 T cell receptor beta chains from the same sample are listed, as sequenced in a study of T cell clonotyping in hematopoietic cell transplantation. Time point meaning: recipient sample about 28 days before transplant, after cytoreduction. Assay used: immunoSEQ multiplex PCR; TCRdb lists only in-frame clones, some missing. The sample yields roughly 46,000 clones, roughly four fifths seen once. The sequencing here drew on peripheral blood mononuclear cells, taken before stem cell transplant. These receptors all come from a man between 60 and 75 years old with myelodysplastic syndrome. Some clones in this sample may be carry-over from other donors' samples.

The V and J genes are TRBV6-6 and TRBJ2-7; possible D gene TRBD1, 6 bases. The CDR3 loop spans 13 amino acids. Trimming stripped 2 bases from V and 6 bases from J, with 11 bases between. The germline V gene has CDR1 MNHNY and CDR2 SVGAGI (reference sequence). The CDR3 DNA is TGTGCCAGCAGTTACGGGGCAGGGGTCGAGCAGTACTTC. Translating it yields CASSYGAGVEQYF.

There are a few counts of this clone. The chain uses TRBV13 and TRBJ1-1, with TRBD1 identical over 7 bases. Germline values: CDR1 PRHDT, CDR2 FYEKMQ (reference sequence). V lost 5 bases to trimming and J lost 0 bases; unmatched junction nucleotides: 9. The CDR3 has 16 residues. The CDR3 region is CASSPPEQGLNTEAFF. CDR3 DNA: TGTGCCAGCAGCCCACCGGAACAGGGGCTGAACACTGAAGCTTTCTTT.